This T cell receptor (beta chain) was identified during a study of CD8+CD57+ T cells in acquired aplastic anemia. The wider study: Quantities of DNA derived from sorted CD4+ and CD8+ cells averaged roughly 3 ug. Study findings and constraints: Statistical testing detected no significant gap in CD8+ Simpson's diversity between patients and controls.

The use of genomic DNA as template underpinned the TCR beta VDJ and CDR3 profiling. Via MiXCR, TCRdb re-called the reads, giving one row per CDR3 protein. The sample includes 400,000 to 600,000 distinct CDR3 sequences, around 30% seen only once; the top ten take less than 0.85%. CD8+CD57+ cell expansion, shown by flow cytometry, had occurred in the patients selected for sequencing. There were no patients without severe acquired aplastic anemia. No therapy was given to patients before blood sampling. This clonotype came up many times. Its target is unknown. Germline CDR1 is SGHTA and CDR2 is FQGNSA. J lost 2 bases, V lost 5 bases, and 6 bases had no gene match. The CDR3 totals 14 residues.

This chain connects TRBV7-2 to TRBJ2-7; 7 nucleotides agree with TRBD1. Specimen: sorted CD4+, CD8+, or CD8+CD57+ T cells (not recorded which) from PBMCs. The clonotype originates from a human donor with aplastic anemia. DNA for the CDR3: TGTGCCAGCAGCGCTACAGGGGCGACCTACGAGCAGTACTTC. Protein sequence: CASSATGATYEQYF.